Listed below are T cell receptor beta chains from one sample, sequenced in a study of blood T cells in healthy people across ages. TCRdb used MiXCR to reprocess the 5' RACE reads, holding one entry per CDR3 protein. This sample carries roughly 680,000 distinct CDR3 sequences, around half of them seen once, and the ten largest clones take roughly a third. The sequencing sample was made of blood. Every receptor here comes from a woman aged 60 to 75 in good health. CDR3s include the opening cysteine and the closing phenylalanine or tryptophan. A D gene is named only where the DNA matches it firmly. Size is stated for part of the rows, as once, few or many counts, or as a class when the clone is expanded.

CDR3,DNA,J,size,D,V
CSARVQGVNEKLFF,TGCAGTGCTAGAGTACAGGGCGTGAATGAAAAACTGTTTTTT,TRBJ1-4,.,.,TRBV20-1
CASSLVGTGAYEQYF,TGTGCCAGCAGCTTGGTTGGGACAGGGGCCTACGAGCAGTACTTC,TRBJ2-7,few,TRBD1,TRBV7-2
CASSLEGQNNEKLFF,TGCGCCAGCAGCTTGGAGGGACAGAACAATGAAAAACTGTTTTTT,TRBJ1-4,.,TRBD1,TRBV5-1
CASGGQGLFQYF,TGTGCCAGCGGCGGACAGGGCCTCTTCCAGTACTTC,TRBJ2-5,.,TRBD1,TRBV28
CASSRAHSYEQYF,TGTGCCAGCAGCCGAGCGCACTCCTACGAGCAGTACTTC,TRBJ2-7,.,.,TRBV7-3
CSASSSGVHDTQYF,TGCAGTGCTAGTTCTAGCGGGGTACACGATACGCAGTATTTT,TRBJ2-3,.,TRBD2,TRBV20-1
CASSYPGTGLNEQFF,TGTGCCAGCAGTTACCCCGGGACAGGGTTGAATGAGCAGTTCTTC,TRBJ2-1,.,TRBD1,TRBV6-6
CASSHGTGLTYGYTF,TGTGCCAGCAGCCACGGGACAGGGCTTACCTATGGCTACACCTTC,TRBJ1-2,.,TRBD1,TRBV3-1
CSVEDDLGYEQYF,TGCAGCGTTGAAGACGACCTCGGCTACGAGCAGTACTTC,TRBJ2-7,few,.,TRBV29-1
CASTLNRITDTQYF,TGTGCCAGCACCCTAAACAGGATCACAGATACGCAGTATTTT,TRBJ2-3,.,.,TRBV28
CSASRYAKPYEQYF,TGCAGTGCTTCTAGGTACGCAAAACCCTACGAGCAGTACTTC,TRBJ2-7,.,.,TRBV20-1
CASSRRTDGNEKLFF,TGTGCCAGCAGCCGCCGGACGGACGGTAATGAAAAACTGTTTTTT,TRBJ1-4,.,.,TRBV5-4
CASSGGQGGRAYGYTF,TGTGCCAGCAGCGGCGGACAGGGGGGTAGGGCATATGGCTACACCTTC,TRBJ1-2,.,TRBD1,TRBV5-6
CSVVPDTDTQYF,TGCAGCGTTGTCCCTGACACAGATACGCAGTATTTT,TRBJ2-3,many,.,TRBV29-1
CASSLVAPNTEAFF,TGTGCCAGCAGCTTAGTAGCTCCGAACACTGAAGCTTTCTTT,TRBJ1-1,few,.,TRBV7-8
CASRGQGYSANYGYTF,TGTGCCAGCAGAGGACAGGGTTATTCAGCTAACTATGGCTACACCTTC,TRBJ1-2,.,TRBD1,TRBV6-6
CAISEEPASGGTDTQYF,TGTGCCATCAGTGAAGAACCGGCTAGCGGGGGTACAGATACGCAGTATTTT,TRBJ2-3,.,TRBD2,TRBV10-3
CASSFAGREVPYEQYF,TGTGCCAGCAGCTTCGCAGGGCGGGAGGTACCCTACGAGCAGTACTTC,TRBJ2-7,.,.,TRBV21-1
CASSLGARTQTQYF,TGTGCCAGCAGCTTGGGGGCGCGAACCCAGACCCAGTACTTC,TRBJ2-5,.,.,TRBV5-5
CSALETTRSYEQYF,TGCAGTGCTTTGGAGACTACACGTTCCTACGAGCAGTACTTC,TRBJ2-7,.,.,TRBV20-1
CASSPRGEGLGHYEQYF,TGTGCCAGCAGCCCTCGGGGGGAGGGTCTCGGTCACTACGAGCAGTACTTC,TRBJ2-7,.,TRBD2,TRBV4-2
CSVGLPGTGFEQYF,TGCAGCGTTGGACTCCCCGGGACAGGGTTCGAGCAGTACTTC,TRBJ2-7,.,TRBD1,TRBV29-1
CASTSPPGQGWGTDTQYF,TGTGCCAGCACATCCCCTCCGGGACAGGGTTGGGGCACAGATACGCAGTATTTT,TRBJ2-3,.,TRBD1,TRBV28
CASSPLGLAGNEQFF,TGCGCCAGCAGCCCACTGGGACTAGCGGGGAATGAGCAGTTCTTC,TRBJ2-1,.,TRBD2,TRBV5-1
CASSLVQGRGETQYF,TGCGCCAGCAGCTTGGTACAGGGTAGGGGAGAGACCCAGTACTTC,TRBJ2-5,.,.,TRBV5-1
CASSTDRPNGGPPGELFF,TGTGCCAGCAGTACGGACAGGCCAAATGGTGGTCCACCCGGGGAGCTGTTTTTT,TRBJ2-2,.,TRBD1,TRBV2
CASSSKRTDTQYF,TGTGCCAGCAGCTCCAAAAGGACAGATACGCAGTATTTT,TRBJ2-3,.,.,TRBV5-8
CASSPDGQGEKLFF,TGTGCCAGCAGCCCCGACGGACAGGGGGAAAAACTGTTTTTT,TRBJ1-4,few,.,TRBV21-1
CASSTQPGGTAFF,TGTGCCAGCAGCACCCAACCCGGAGGTACCGCGTTCTTC,TRBJ2-1,.,.,TRBV6-6
CASSKPDLGGVDGYTGELFF,TGTGCCAGCAGCAAACCGGACCTTGGCGGAGTAGATGGATACACCGGGGAGCTGTTTTTT,TRBJ2-2,.,.,TRBV21-1
CSARTGEDYGYTF,TGCAGCGCCCGGACAGGGGAAGACTATGGCTACACCTTC,TRBJ1-2,.,TRBD1,TRBV29-1
CASSQVQSSYNEQYF,TGCGCCAGCAGCCAAGTGCAGTCCTCCTACAATGAGCAGTACTTC,TRBJ2-7,.,.,TRBV4-3
CSASYRGDEGGYTF,TGCAGTGCCAGCTACAGAGGGGATGAAGGTGGCTACACCTTC,TRBJ1-2,few,.,TRBV20-1